These T cell receptor beta chains were read from a single sample in a study of blood T cell repertoires in COVID-19. Sequencing used immunoSEQ multiplex PCR; TCRdb keeps in-frame clones, though not all of them. The repertoire holds 250,000 or so clones, with around nine tenths as singletons. The specimen was peripheral blood. Source of these receptors: a man aged 35 to 55 with active or convalescent COVID-19. The CDR3 runs from the conserved cysteine through the conserved F or W. A D gene is named only where the DNA matches it firmly. Only some rows state a clone size, as once, few, many or a class for expanded clones.

NA | TRBJ1-6 | TRBV7-3 | TRBD1 | CASSLNRGPSPLHF | TGTGCCAGCAGCTTGAACAGGGGGCCCTCACCCCTCCACTTT
NA | TRBJ1-1 | TRBV28 | TRBD1 | CASTPGTANTEAFF | TGTGCCAGCACCCCTGGGACAGCGAACACTGAAGCTTTCTTT
NA | TRBJ2-5 | TRBV3-1/TRBV3-2 | TRBD2 | CASSYSGSSKTQYF | TGTGCCAGCAGCTATAGCGGGAGTAGTAAGACCCAGTACTTC
NA | TRBJ2-2 | TRBV7-9 | NA | CASSAFRNTGELFF | TGTGCCAGCAGCGCCTTCAGGAACACCGGGGAGCTGTTTTTT
once | TRBJ1-5 | TRBV2 | TRBD1 | CASSEENRGQPQHF | TGTGCCAGCAGTGAAGAAAACAGGGGTCAGCCCCAGCATTTT
NA | TRBJ1-2 | TRBV6-1 | TRBD1 | CASSETGGGNYGYTF | TGTGCCAGCAGTGAAACAGGGGGCGGTAACTATGGCTACACCTTC
NA | TRBJ1-2 | TRBV6-6 | NA | CASSSTTGRNYGYTF | TGTGCCAGCAGTTCCACTACAGGGAGAAACTATGGCTACACCTTC
NA | TRBJ2-1 | TRBV5-1 | NA | CASSSGPANNEQFF | TGCGCCAGCAGTTCTGGTCCTGCGAACAATGAGCAGTTCTTC
once | TRBJ2-1 | TRBV6-4 | TRBD2 | CASSELAGGKNEQFF | TGTGCCAGCAGTGAACTAGCGGGAGGGAAGAATGAGCAGTTCTTC
NA | TRBJ2-1 | TRBV2 | TRBD2 | CARGGAGPQDEQFF | TGTGCCCGGGGGGGTGCCGGACCCCAGGATGAGCAGTTCTTC
NA | TRBJ2-5 | TRBV4-1 | NA | CASSQDPSGTQYF | TGCGCCAGCAGCCAAGATCCCAGCGGGACCCAGTACTTC
NA | TRBJ2-5 | TRBV19 | TRBD1 | CASSRDRLNTQYF | TGTGCCAGTAGCCGGGACAGGCTTAACACCCAGTACTTC
NA | TRBJ1-2 | TRBV7-2 | NA | CASSPAGRDGYTF | TGTGCCAGCAGCCCCGCGGGTAGGGATGGCTACACCTTC
NA | TRBJ2-3 | TRBV10-1 | TRBD1 | CASSVAQGATTDTQYF | TGCGCCAGCAGTGTGGCACAGGGGGCGACGACAGATACGCAGTATTTT
NA | TRBJ2-1 | TRBV10-3 | NA | CAIRGAAYNEQFF | TGTGCCATCCGGGGGGCTGCCTACAATGAGCAGTTCTTC
NA | TRBJ1-2 | TRBV18 | TRBD1 | CASSPLDRASNYGYTF | TGTGCCAGCTCACCGCTGGACAGGGCGTCTAACTATGGCTACACCTTC
NA | TRBJ2-3 | TRBV5-5 | TRBD2 | CASSLRTAGGTDTQYF | TGTGCCAGCAGCTTGAGGACCGCGGGGGGAACAGATACGCAGTATTTT
NA | TRBJ2-7 | TRBV6-1 | TRBD1 | CASSEFPGQGAYEQYF | TGTGCCAGCAGTGAATTTCCGGGACAGGGGGCCTACGAGCAGTACTTC
NA | TRBJ2-2 | TRBV13 | TRBD2 | CASSLMLSGASNTGELFF | TGTGCCAGCAGCTTGATGCTTAGCGGGGCCTCGAACACCGGGGAGCTGTTTTTT
NA | TRBJ1-1 | TRBV5-5 | TRBD1 | CASSTGTGVSFDTEAFF | TGTGCCAGCAGCACCGGGACAGGGGTTTCGTTTGACACTGAAGCTTTCTTT
NA | TRBJ2-1 | TRBV7-9 | TRBD2 | CASSSTTAGGKSSYNEQFF | TGTGCCAGCAGCTCGACTACAGCGGGAGGGAAGAGCTCCTACAATGAGCAGTTCTTC
few | TRBJ2-4 | TRBV5-1 | NA | CASSLDSLAKNIQYF | TGCGCCAGCAGCTTGGATTCACTAGCCAAAAACATTCAGTACTTC
NA | TRBJ1-2 | TRBV5-6 | NA | CASSPGTNYGYTF | TGTGCCAGCAGCCCAGGTACCAACTATGGCTACACCTTC
NA | TRBJ2-7 | TRBV5-1 | TRBD1 | CASSLAEGAEEQYF | TGCGCCAGCAGCTTGGCCGAGGGGGCGGAAGAGCAGTACTTC
NA | TRBJ1-5 | TRBV19 | TRBD1 | CASSYRGPNQPQHF | TGTGCCAGTAGTTACAGGGGGCCGAATCAGCCCCAGCATTTT
NA | TRBJ2-5 | TRBV6-5 | NA | CASSLRGGNGETQYF | TGTGCCAGCAGCCTAAGGGGGGGTAATGGGGAGACCCAGTACTTC
NA | TRBJ1-1 | TRBV13 | TRBD1 | CASSSGTGYPSQDTEAFF | TGTGCCAGCAGCTCCGGGACAGGCTACCCCTCTCAGGACACTGAAGCTTTCTTT
once | TRBJ1-1 | TRBV29-1 | NA | CSATDTEAFF | TGCAGCGCGACGGACACTGAAGCTTTCTTT
NA | TRBJ2-7 | TRBV5-5 | TRBD1 | CASRWTGGGNTRDEQYF | TGTGCCAGCAGATGGACAGGGGGCGGCAACACCAGAGACGAGCAGTACTTC
NA | TRBJ2-5 | TRBV7-9 | NA | CASSLLGETQYF | TGTGCCAGCAGCCTCCTTGGCGAGACCCAGTACTTC
NA | TRBJ1-3 | TRBV5-1 | TRBD1 | CASSIGQGSSGNTIYF | TGCGCCAGCAGCATAGGACAGGGAAGCTCTGGAAACACCATATATTTT
NA | TRBJ2-2 | TRBV4-2 | NA | CASSQDPSNTGELFF | TGTGCCAGCAGCCAAGATCCCTCGAACACCGGGGAGCTGTTTTTT
NA | TRBJ1-3 | TRBV6-6 | NA | CASSQRGNSGNTIYF | TGTGCCAGCAGTCAGAGGGGGAACTCTGGAAACACCATATATTTT
NA | TRBJ1-6 | TRBV6-1 | NA | CASSETAGRNSPLHF | TGTGCCAGCAGTGAAACGGCAGGCAGAAATTCACCCCTCCACTTT
NA | TRBJ1-2 | TRBV30 | TRBD1 | CAWSVGGQNNYGYTF | TGTGCCTGGAGTGTGGGGGGACAGAATAACTATGGCTACACCTTC
NA | TRBJ1-4 | TRBV15 | TRBD1 | CASGQNEKLFF | TGTGCCTCGGGACAGAATGAAAAACTGTTTTTT
once | TRBJ2-3 | TRBV12-2 | NA | CASRCLPGLAGTSTDTQYF | TGTGCAAGTCGCTGTTTGCCGGGACTAGCGGGGACTAGCACAGATACGCAGTATTTT
NA | TRBJ1-1 | TRBV11-3 | NA | CASSHHAEFEAFF | TGTGCCAGCAGCCACCATGCAGAATTTGAAGCTTTCTTT
NA | TRBJ2-2 | TRBV5-4 | NA | CASSLPARGSAGELFF | TGTGCCAGCAGCCTTCCGGCCAGGGGTAGTGCCGGGGAGCTGTTTTTT
NA | TRBJ2-7 | TRBV7-9 | TRBD2 | CASGGGSGTPRNYEQYF | TGTGCCAGCGGGGGGGGTAGCGGGACCCCGAGGAACTACGAGCAGTACTTC
NA | TRBJ2-3 | TRBV7-2 | TRBD2 | CASSFTGGRATDTQYF | TGTGCCAGCAGCTTCACGGGCGGGAGGGCAACAGATACGCAGTATTTT
NA | TRBJ2-7 | TRBV5-6 | NA | CASSLGGPPYEQYF | TGTGCCAGCAGCTTGGGGGGGCCTCCCTACGAGCAGTACTTC
NA | TRBJ2-3 | TRBV5-1 | TRBD2 | CASSLVPPGGFDSTDTQYF | TGCGCCAGCAGCTTGGTGCCCCCGGGAGGGTTCGATAGCACAGATACGCAGTATTTT
NA | TRBJ2-4 | TRBV6-6 | NA | CASSPPRGTETKNIQYF | TGTGCCAGCAGTCCCCCTCGTGGTACGGAGACCAAAAACATTCAGTACTTC
NA | TRBJ2-7 | TRBV4-1 | NA | CASSQDQGGYEQYF | TGCGCCAGCAGCCAAGATCAGGGGGGCTACGAGCAGTACTTC
NA | TRBJ1-1 | TRBV11-3 | NA | CASSLTSAGLSTEAFF | TGTGCCAGCAGCTTGACTTCTGCAGGGTTGAGCACTGAAGCTTTCTTT
NA | TRBJ2-5 | TRBV2 | NA | CASSERDVQYF | TGTGCCAGCAGTGAGCGGGACGTTCAGTACTTC
NA | TRBJ1-6 | TRBV25-1 | NA | CASSEEARSSYNSPLHF | TGTGCCAGCAGTGAGGAGGCGAGGAGCTCCTATAATTCACCCCTCCACTTT
NA | TRBJ1-3 | TRBV6-5 | NA | CASRPYIYSGHTIYF | TGTGCCAGCAGGCCGTATATCTACAGCGGGCACACCATATATTTT
NA | TRBJ2-4 | TRBV12-3/TRBV12-4 | NA | CASGGNIQYF | TGTGCCAGCGGGGGGAACATTCAGTACTTC
once | TRBJ2-1 | TRBV28 | TRBD1 | CASSLLQGGYNEQFF | TGTGCCAGCAGTTTATTACAGGGGGGCTACAATGAGCAGTTCTTC
NA | TRBJ2-7 | TRBV24-1 | NA | CATSDSGPGHLYEQYF | TGTGCCACCAGTGATTCCGGACCGGGACACCTCTACGAGCAGTACTTC
NA | TRBJ2-3 | TRBV18 | NA | CASSPPTGKTRTDTQYF | TGTGCCAGCTCACCACCGACCGGGAAGACCCGCACAGATACGCAGTATTTT
NA | TRBJ1-5 | TRBV7-2 | NA | CASSLVTGQPQHF | TGTGCCAGCAGCTTAGTGACAGGTCAGCCCCAGCATTTT
NA | TRBJ2-7 | TRBV18 | NA | CASSPASGLEQYF | TGTGCCAGCTCGCCTGCAAGTGGGCTCGAGCAGTACTTC
NA | TRBJ1-5 | TRBV19 | TRBD1 | CASSMLWDRGQPQHF | TGTGCCAGTAGTATGCTTTGGGACAGGGGTCAGCCCCAGCATTTT
NA | TRBJ2-7 | TRBV28 | TRBD1 | CASRGTVSSYEQYF | TGTGCCAGCAGGGGGACAGTGAGCTCCTACGAGCAGTACTTC